A selection of T cell receptor beta chains follows, all from one sample in a study of cytomegalovirus exposure and HLA in healthy donors. Assay: immunoSEQ multiplex PCR; the TCRdb copy retains only in-frame clones and omits some. The sample yields around 130,000 clones, 7% to 9.5% seen once. The sample was PBMCs. These receptors all stem from a woman between 40 and 55 years old in good health and CMV-seropositive. The CDR3 runs from the conserved cysteine through the conserved F or W. Fields, in order: CDR3 length, clone size, J gene, D gene, V gene, CDR3 protein, CDR3 DNA. A D gene is named only where the DNA matches it firmly. Size values are once, few and many counts, or a class for expanded clones, and some rows have none.

len: 13; abundance: NA; j_gene: TRBJ1-2; d_gene: TRBD1; v_gene: TRBV6-5; CDR3aa: CASSFRQGYGYTF; CDR3nt: TGTGCCAGCAGTTTCAGACAGGGGTACGGCTACACCTTC
len: 16; abundance: few; j_gene: TRBJ1-6; d_gene: TRBD1; v_gene: TRBV6-4; CDR3aa: CASSRGTGERDSPLHF; CDR3nt: TGTGCCAGCAGTCGGGGGACAGGGGAGAGGGATTCACCCCTCCACTTT
len: 14; abundance: NA; j_gene: TRBJ1-1; d_gene: NA; v_gene: TRBV7-3; CDR3aa: CASSSTGRNTEAFF; CDR3nt: TGTGCCAGCAGCTCCACAGGGAGGAACACTGAAGCTTTCTTT
len: 15; abundance: few; j_gene: TRBJ2-7; d_gene: NA; v_gene: TRBV7-8; CDR3aa: CASSPTRFSVNEQYF; CDR3nt: TGTGCCAGCAGCCCAACCCGTTTCTCGGTGAACGAGCAGTACTTC
len: 16; abundance: few; j_gene: TRBJ2-3; d_gene: TRBD2; v_gene: TRBV6-6; CDR3aa: CASSYVGLAGELTQYF; CDR3nt: TGTGCCAGCAGTTACGTAGGGCTAGCGGGGGAACTTACGCAGTATTTT
len: 14; abundance: few; j_gene: TRBJ2-7; d_gene: NA; v_gene: TRBV5-8; CDR3aa: CASSLSGRTYEQYF; CDR3nt: TGTGCCAGCAGCTTGTCAGGGCGGACCTACGAGCAGTACTTC
len: 14; abundance: once; j_gene: TRBJ1-2; d_gene: TRBD1; v_gene: TRBV5-1; CDR3aa: CASSLWDRDYGYTF; CDR3nt: TGCGCCAGCAGCTTGTGGGACAGGGACTATGGCTACACCTTC
len: 8; abundance: NA; j_gene: TRBJ1-6; d_gene: NA; v_gene: TRBV29-1; CDR3aa: CSARVLHF; CDR3nt: TGCAGCGCACGGGTCCTCCACTTT
len: 16; abundance: NA; j_gene: TRBJ1-1; d_gene: TRBD1; v_gene: TRBV18; CDR3aa: CASSPRDRGRTTEAFF; CDR3nt: TGTGCCAGCTCACCGAGGGACAGGGGCAGGACCACTGAAGCTTTCTTT
len: 15; abundance: NA; j_gene: TRBJ1-2; d_gene: TRBD1; v_gene: TRBV28; CDR3aa: CASSYYRGVNYGYTF; CDR3nt: TGTGCCAGCAGTTACTACAGGGGCGTAAACTATGGCTACACCTTC
len: 13; abundance: NA; j_gene: TRBJ1-1; d_gene: TRBD1; v_gene: TRBV29-1; CDR3aa: CSVVLYRGSEAFF; CDR3nt: TGCAGCGTTGTGTTGTACAGGGGCTCTGAAGCTTTCTTT
len: 18; abundance: few; j_gene: TRBJ1-4; d_gene: TRBD1; v_gene: TRBV5-6; CDR3aa: CASSLLSGTGKKDEKLFF; CDR3nt: TGTGCCAGCAGCTTATTATCCGGGACAGGGAAGAAGGATGAAAAACTGTTTTTT
len: 15; abundance: NA; j_gene: TRBJ1-6; d_gene: TRBD1; v_gene: TRBV6-5; CDR3aa: CASSYWRTGVSPLHF; CDR3nt: TGTGCCAGCAGTTACTGGCGGACAGGGGTTTCACCCCTCCACTTT
len: 15; abundance: few; j_gene: TRBJ1-1; d_gene: NA; v_gene: TRBV9; CDR3aa: CASSVVQGLVTEAFF; CDR3nt: TGCGCCAGCAGCGTAGTACAGGGTTTAGTAACTGAAGCTTTCTTT
len: 13; abundance: few; j_gene: TRBJ1-5; d_gene: TRBD1; v_gene: TRBV2; CDR3aa: CASRDRGRQPQHF; CDR3nt: TGTGCCAGCAGGGACAGGGGGCGTCAGCCCCAGCATTTT
len: 12; abundance: few; j_gene: TRBJ2-7; d_gene: NA; v_gene: TRBV30; CDR3aa: CAWSRRESEQYF; CDR3nt: TGTGCCTGGAGTAGGAGGGAATCCGAGCAGTACTTC
len: 15; abundance: few; j_gene: TRBJ2-5; d_gene: NA; v_gene: TRBV19; CDR3aa: CASSTSTGVWETQYF; CDR3nt: TGTGCCAGTAGTACCTCCACGGGGGTTTGGGAGACCCAGTACTTC
len: 12; abundance: NA; j_gene: TRBJ1-1; d_gene: NA; v_gene: TRBV7-9; CDR3aa: CASTTVKTEAFF; CDR3nt: TGTGCCAGCACCACGGTGAAGACTGAAGCTTTCTTT
len: 16; abundance: few; j_gene: TRBJ2-2; d_gene: NA; v_gene: TRBV5-4; CDR3aa: CASSGTGGANTRELFF; CDR3nt: TGTGCCAGCAGCGGGACGGGGGGCGCGAACACCAGGGAGCTGTTTTTT
len: 15; abundance: NA; j_gene: TRBJ1-1; d_gene: TRBD1; v_gene: TRBV6-1; CDR3aa: CASSQPGTGNTEAFF; CDR3nt: TGTGCCAGCAGTCAACCTGGGACAGGGAACACTGAAGCTTTCTTT
len: 15; abundance: NA; j_gene: TRBJ1-2; d_gene: NA; v_gene: TRBV5-6; CDR3aa: CASSLGPGPPYGYTF; CDR3nt: TGTGCCAGCAGCTTGGGACCAGGGCCCCCCTATGGCTACACCTTC
len: 16; abundance: NA; j_gene: TRBJ2-1; d_gene: NA; v_gene: TRBV5-1; CDR3aa: CASSLGSGGPYNEQFF; CDR3nt: TGCGCCAGCAGCTTGGGATCGGGGGGCCCCTACAATGAGCAGTTCTTC
len: 14; abundance: NA; j_gene: TRBJ1-1; d_gene: NA; v_gene: TRBV5-1; CDR3aa: CASSLEARGTEAFF; CDR3nt: TGCGCCAGCAGCTTGGAGGCTAGGGGCACTGAAGCTTTCTTT
len: 15; abundance: NA; j_gene: TRBJ1-2; d_gene: NA; v_gene: TRBV10-2; CDR3aa: CASSDPSGQHYGYTF; CDR3nt: TGCGCCAGCAGTGACCCTTCCGGACAGCACTATGGCTACACCTTC
len: 16; abundance: NA; j_gene: TRBJ2-3; d_gene: NA; v_gene: TRBV4-2; CDR3aa: CASSHLSGFSRDTQYF; CDR3nt: TGTGCCAGCAGCCATTTGTCAGGGTTTAGTAGAGATACGCAGTATTTT
len: 15; abundance: few; j_gene: TRBJ2-3; d_gene: TRBD2; v_gene: TRBV7-6; CDR3aa: CASSDGGGGRDTQYF; CDR3nt: TGTGCCAGCAGCGACGGCGGGGGGGGCCGAGATACGCAGTATTTT
len: 14; abundance: few; j_gene: TRBJ2-7; d_gene: TRBD2; v_gene: TRBV27; CDR3aa: CASSLSGGRREQYF; CDR3nt: TGTGCCAGCAGTTTGAGCGGGGGGAGGAGGGAGCAGTACTTC
len: 16; abundance: NA; j_gene: TRBJ2-3; d_gene: NA; v_gene: TRBV9; CDR3aa: CASSVGRGANTDTQYF; CDR3nt: TGTGCCAGCAGCGTAGGACGGGGAGCAAACACAGATACGCAGTATTTT
len: 13; abundance: few; j_gene: TRBJ2-3; d_gene: NA; v_gene: TRBV4-2; CDR3aa: CASSQERASTQYF; CDR3nt: TGTGCCAGCAGCCAAGAGCGTGCCTCTACGCAGTATTTT
len: 15; abundance: few; j_gene: TRBJ2-7; d_gene: NA; v_gene: TRBV15; CDR3aa: CATSRVPEGTYEQYF; CDR3nt: TGTGCCACCAGCAGAGTCCCCGAGGGAACCTACGAGCAGTACTTC
len: 14; abundance: few; j_gene: TRBJ2-1; d_gene: NA; v_gene: TRBV6-5; CDR3aa: CASGARGYYNEQFF; CDR3nt: TGTGCCAGCGGTGCTAGGGGCTACTACAATGAGCAGTTCTTC
len: 16; abundance: few; j_gene: TRBJ2-5; d_gene: TRBD2; v_gene: TRBV6-6; CDR3aa: CASSYGERGGRQTQYF; CDR3nt: TGTGCCAGCAGTTACGGGGAGCGGGGGGGCCGGCAGACCCAGTACTTC
len: 14; abundance: few; j_gene: TRBJ1-5; d_gene: NA; v_gene: TRBV5-1; CDR3aa: CASSLDGGNQPQHF; CDR3nt: TGCGCCAGCAGCCTCGACGGGGGCAATCAGCCCCAGCATTTT
len: 16; abundance: NA; j_gene: TRBJ1-6; d_gene: TRBD1; v_gene: TRBV5-1; CDR3aa: CASSLGQGVGNSPLHF; CDR3nt: TGCGCCAGCAGCTTGGGACAGGGGGTTGGTAATTCACCCCTCCACTTT
len: 17; abundance: NA; j_gene: TRBJ1-3; d_gene: TRBD1; v_gene: TRBV5-1; CDR3aa: CASSFRTGDLSGNTIYF; CDR3nt: TGCGCCAGCAGCTTTAGGACAGGGGACCTCTCTGGAAACACCATATATTTT
len: 15; abundance: few; j_gene: TRBJ2-1; d_gene: NA; v_gene: TRBV27; CDR3aa: CASSIPWDMDNEQFF; CDR3nt: TGTGCCAGCAGTATACCATGGGACATGGACAATGAGCAGTTCTTC
len: 17; abundance: NA; j_gene: TRBJ2-1; d_gene: TRBD2; v_gene: TRBV14; CDR3aa: CASSLGLAGGHYNEQFF; CDR3nt: TGTGCCAGCAGCTTGGGACTAGCGGGGGGACACTACAATGAGCAGTTCTTC